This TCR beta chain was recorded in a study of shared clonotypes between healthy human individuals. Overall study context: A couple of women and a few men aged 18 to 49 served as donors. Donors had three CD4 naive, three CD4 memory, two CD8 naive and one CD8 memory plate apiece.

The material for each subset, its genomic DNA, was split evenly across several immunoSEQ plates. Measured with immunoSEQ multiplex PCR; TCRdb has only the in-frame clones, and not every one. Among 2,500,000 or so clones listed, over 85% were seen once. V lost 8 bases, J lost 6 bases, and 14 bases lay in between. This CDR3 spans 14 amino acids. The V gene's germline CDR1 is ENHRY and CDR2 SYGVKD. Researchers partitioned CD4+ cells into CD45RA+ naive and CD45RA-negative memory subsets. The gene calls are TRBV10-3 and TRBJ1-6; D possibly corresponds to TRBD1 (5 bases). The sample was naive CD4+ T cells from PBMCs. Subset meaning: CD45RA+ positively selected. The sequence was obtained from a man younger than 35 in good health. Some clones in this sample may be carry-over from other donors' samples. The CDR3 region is CAIAEGAANSPLHF. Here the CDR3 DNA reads TGTGCCATCGCGGAAGGGGCTGCTAATTCACCCCTCCACTTT.